This T cell receptor (beta chain) was recorded in a study of cytomegalovirus exposure and HLA in healthy donors (dated by TCRdb to about 2017). About the full investigation: According to a later analysis, one platform produced both the approximately 110 validation repertoires and the 730 or so repertoires of the first cohort. The study was designed to test whether signatures of past pathogen exposure could be identified by cataloging public T cell receptors. Along with the approximately 700-subject first cohort, a separate validation cohort of 120 different subjects was used. To predict cytomegalovirus infection status, the study combined high-throughput TCR immunosequencing, statistical association of individual TCRs with disease status, and machine learning.

The donors were included in the validation cohort of approximately 130 subjects, a group kept apart from the roughly 700-subject first cohort. The CDR3 numbers 15 residues from cysteine through phenylalanine. Only the CDR3 region is kept as DNA, spanning 45 bases read in frame from base 1. CDR1 and CDR2, per the germline V gene, are MDHEN and SYDVKM. V is reduced by 5 bases and J by 2 bases, leaving a spacing of 13 bases between them. Remarks on this clone: Its antigen is still unknown. Nothing much larger sits one base from this clone, and base qualities are not available.

The investigation overall reported the following: According to the authors, the approach could potentially be generalized to other disease states and immunological phenotypes. In the study, about 150 TCR beta chains were listed as associated with cytomegalovirus. Three of the identified cytomegalovirus-associated TCR beta chains were confirmed in vitro to be specific for cytomegalovirus antigens. Most TCR sequences were observed very rarely across donors, whereas some public TCRs were present in many individuals. In a later analysis, TCRs clustered in the first cohort were found to also tend to co-occur in the roughly 130 validation repertoires, with 94% of cluster scores above 0. The validation cohort had no HLA typing available for a later analysis, so co-occurrence within that cohort was assessed over all 120 or so repertoires. The classifier was reported to diagnose cytomegalovirus status with high specificity and sensitivity in both the original cohort and the validation cohort.

The library was generated by the immunoSEQ multiplex PCR assay. Under the source paper's analysis protocol: A statistical classification framework was built for diagnosing cytomegalovirus status from the catalog of TCR beta chain sequences. In its TCRdb copy, this immuneACCESS table keeps in-frame sequences only and misses some clones. Where compared with another copy, unresolved V genes explain less than half of these, and the others have no known cause. V and J calls and clone size are given by that table; D and trimming were obtained from the DNA. Recorded for this sample are 200,000 to 250,000 clones; 75% to 90% of them occurred a single time. The ten largest account for over 12% of the sample.

The sequenced sample was PBMCs. This sequence was found in a woman in her twenties or thirties in good health and CMV-seropositive. Rearrangement joined TRBV28 to TRBJ2-1; the best D guess is TRBD2, with 6 bases matching. For the CDR3, the sequence is CASSEPGLPYNEQFF. The DNA is TGTGCCAGCAGTGAGCCGGGACTCCCCTACAATGAGCAGTTCTTC.